The source of this T cell receptor beta chain is a study of T-cell memory formation after mild COVID-19. As for the study in general: Largely donor-specific TCR clusters were found. The study, taken as a whole, reports: Some clones that responded were present in memory (sampled pre-infection), which suggests cross-reactive memory joined. Whether second-wave clones peaking at day 37 were SARS-CoV-2 specific went unconfirmed. Most CD4+ clones that shrank were in CM and EM, while CD8+ ones turned up in EMRA.

TCRdb used MiXCR to reprocess the 5' RACE reads, holding one entry per CDR3 protein. The sample has under 350,000 distinct CDR3 sequences, under 20% seen once. Germline-derived CDR1 and CDR2 are SGHTA and FQGNSA. This CDR3 contains 14 residues. Trimming cost V 6 bases and J 1 base, with 12 bases left between them. This clonotype has a handful of counts. Its matching antigen is unknown. The rearrangement links TRBV7-2 to TRBJ1-1; weak D call: TRBD1 (5 bases). The source is a man aged 18 to 30 who had mild COVID-19 (a few samples of this study predate the infection). Cell type and time point are not known. The specimen was PBMCs or a T cell subset sorted from them (not recorded which). The CDR3 DNA reads as TGTGCCAGCAGGGGGGGGAGTCGGAACACTGAAGCTTTCTTT. This codes for CASRGGSRNTEAFF.